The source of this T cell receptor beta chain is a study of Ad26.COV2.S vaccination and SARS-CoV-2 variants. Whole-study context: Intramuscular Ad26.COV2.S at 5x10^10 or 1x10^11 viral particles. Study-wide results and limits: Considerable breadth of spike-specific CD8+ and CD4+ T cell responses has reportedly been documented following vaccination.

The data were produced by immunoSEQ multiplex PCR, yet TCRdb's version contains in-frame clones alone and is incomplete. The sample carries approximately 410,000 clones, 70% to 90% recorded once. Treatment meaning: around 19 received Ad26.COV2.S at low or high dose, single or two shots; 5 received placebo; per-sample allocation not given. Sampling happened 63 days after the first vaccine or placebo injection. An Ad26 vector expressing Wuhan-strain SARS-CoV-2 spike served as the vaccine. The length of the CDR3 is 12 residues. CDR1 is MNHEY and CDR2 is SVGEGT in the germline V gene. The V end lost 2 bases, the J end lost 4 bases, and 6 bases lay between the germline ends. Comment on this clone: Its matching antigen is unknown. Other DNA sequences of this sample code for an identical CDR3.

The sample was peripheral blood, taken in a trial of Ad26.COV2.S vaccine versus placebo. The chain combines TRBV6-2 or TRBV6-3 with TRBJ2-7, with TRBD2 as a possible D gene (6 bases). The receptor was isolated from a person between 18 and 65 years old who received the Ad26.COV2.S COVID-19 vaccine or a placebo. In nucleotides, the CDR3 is TGTGCCAGCAGTTACGGGACTTACGAGCAGTACTTC. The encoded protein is CASSYGTYEQYF.